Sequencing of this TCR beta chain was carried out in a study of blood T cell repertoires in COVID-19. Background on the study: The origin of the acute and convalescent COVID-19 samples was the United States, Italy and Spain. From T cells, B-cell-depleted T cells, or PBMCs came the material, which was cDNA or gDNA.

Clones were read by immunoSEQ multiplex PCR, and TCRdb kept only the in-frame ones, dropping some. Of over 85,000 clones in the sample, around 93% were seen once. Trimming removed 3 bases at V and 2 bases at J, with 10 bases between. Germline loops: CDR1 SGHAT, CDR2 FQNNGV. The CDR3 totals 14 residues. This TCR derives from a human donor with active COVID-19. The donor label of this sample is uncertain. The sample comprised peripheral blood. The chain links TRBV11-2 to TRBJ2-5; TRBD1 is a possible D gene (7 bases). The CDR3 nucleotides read TGTGCCAGCAGCTTCCAGGGGGGACAAGAGACCCAGTACTTC. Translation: CASSFQGGQETQYF.